This passage covers 25 T cell receptor beta chains from one sample sequenced in a study of cytomegalovirus exposure and HLA in healthy donors. Vbeta (60) and Jbeta (13) primers were used in the PCR. Repertoires were generated with immunoSEQ multiplex PCR, while TCRdb's copy carries only in-frame clones and drops some. This sample's table has roughly 120,000 clones. Input material: PBMCs. The receptors come from a man younger than 30 in good health and CMV-seronegative.

This chain links TRBV6-1 with TRBJ1-4; maybe TRBD1 (5 bases). CDR3 length: 15 residues. V lost 7 bases and J lost 7, with 19 bases in between. The germline V gene encodes CDR1 MNHNS and CDR2 SASEGT. The CDR3: CASTSTPTGGEKLFF. In DNA form, the CDR3 reads TGTGCCAGCACCTCAACACCGACGGGGGGTGAAAAACTGTTTTTT.

This chain joins TRBV5-6 and TRBJ2-7, with 12 bases lining up with TRBD1. The ends lost 2 bases at V and 0 bases at J; junction bases unmatched: 9. CDR1 is SGHDT, CDR2 YYEEEE, per germline. This CDR3 spans 18 amino acids. The CDR3, as DNA: TGTGCCAGCAGCTTCCGGGACAGGGGGCATCCCAGCTCCTACGAGCAGTACTTC. Amino acids: CASSFRDRGHPSSYEQYF.

A note on this clone: Germline is not matched at one junction end, which may reflect a read error. The V and J genes are TRBV19 and TRBJ1-1; TRBD1 aligns across 11 bases. This CDR3 is built from 14 residues. Germline V lookup: CDR1 LNHDA, CDR2 SQIVND (reference sequence). In DNA form, the CDR3 reads TGTGCCGGTAGCTCTGGGACAGGGGGCACTGAAGCTTTCTTT. It is translated as CAGSSGTGGTEAFF.

The chain combines TRBV28 with TRBJ1-5, with 9 bases fitting TRBD1. The V and J ends lost 7 bases and 6 bases, in that order; junction bases with no gene match: 7. Per germline, CDR1 MDHEN and CDR2 SYDVKM. This CDR3 spans 14 amino acids. The CDR3 protein is CASTQQGAFQPQHF. The CDR3 region has the DNA TGTGCCAGCACTCAACAGGGGGCGTTTCAGCCCCAGCATTTT.

The chain joins TRBV7-9 to TRBJ1-1, with a tentative D call TRBD1 (5 bases). The germline V and J ends were trimmed by 1 base and 7 bases, with 7 bases remaining between them. The CDR3 runs 12 residues. Germline V CDR1 and CDR2: SEHNR, FQNEAQ (reference sequence). CDR3 sequence reads: CASSLDRIEAFF. CDR3 bases: TGTGCCAGCAGCTTAGACAGGATTGAAGCTTTCTTT. Together with reference TRBV7-9 and TRBJ1-1, the CDR3 gives the full variable domain: DTGVSQNPRHKITKRGQNVTFRCDPISEHNRLYWYRQTLGQGPEFLTYFQNEAQLEKSRLLSDRFSAERPKGSFSTLEIQRTEQGDSAMYLCASSLDRIEAFFGQGTRLTVV.

V usage is TRBV27 and J usage is TRBJ2-1, with 8 bases fitting TRBD1. Looked up from germline, CDR1 is MNHEY and CDR2 is SMNVEV (reference sequence). Germline trimming cut 6 bases from V and 6 bases from J; bases unmatched to any gene: 13. This CDR3 is built from 16 residues. DNA for the CDR3: TGTGCCAGCAGCCACGCGACAGGGGAATTTTTCAATGAGCAGTTCTTC. Translating gives CASSHATGEFFNEQFF.

The V call is TRBV19, the J call TRBJ2-7; 7 bases map to TRBD2. The V segment lost 5 bases and the J segment 2 bases; nucleotides outside the gene matches: 6. Germline CDR1 is LNHDA and CDR2 is SQIVND (reference sequence). This CDR3 spans 14 amino acids. CDR3 bases: TGTGCCAGTAGTCAGGCTAGCGGCACCTACGAGCAGTACTTC. Its translation is CASSQASGTYEQYF.

CDR3 coding DNA: TGTGCCAGCAGCCACCACCCGCTACTGGATGGCTACACCTTC. Protein sequence: CASSHHPLLDGYTF. The chain joins TRBV6-5 to TRBJ1-2; D ambiguous. Germline V gene lookup returns CDR1 MNHEY and CDR2 SVGAGI. There are 14 residues in the CDR3. Trimming took off 6 bases at V and 6 bases at J, with 17 bases between the two ends.

The chain joins TRBV4-1 to TRBJ2-6, with 10 bases identical to TRBD1. Per germline, CDR1 MGHRA and CDR2 YSYEKL. CDR3 length: 22 amino acids. V shed 0 bases and J 0 bases; nucleotides not matched to a gene: 14. The CDR3 protein is CASSQDRLSGDRGISGANVLTF. CDR3 nucleotide sequence: TGCGCCAGCAGCCAAGATCGGCTCTCCGGGGACAGGGGAATCTCTGGGGCCAACGTCCTGACTTTC.

This chain joins TRBV20-1 and TRBJ2-3; D gene ambiguous. Germline CDR1 DFQATT, CDR2 SNEGSKA (reference sequence). CDR3 length equals 11 residues. V lost 5 bases and J lost 6, with 9 bases in between. The CDR3 loop is CSAHLPDTQYF. The CDR3 DNA reads as TGCAGTGCTCATCTACCCGATACGCAGTATTTT.

J is TRBJ2-7 and V is TRBV12-5; D gene unclear. With 3 bases removed from V and 3 bases from J, the gap between germline ends came to 9 bases. The V gene's germline CDR1 is LGHNT and CDR2 FRNRAP. The CDR3 is made up of 13 amino acids. CDR3 nucleotides: TGTGCTAGTGGTTTCCCTCCTTTCTACGAGCAGTACTTC. Protein sequence: CASGFPPFYEQYF.

As for this clone: This sample also contains other DNA sequences that code for the same CDR3. This rearrangement joins TRBV18 to TRBJ2-7; 11 bases agree with TRBD2. With 2 bases clipped from V and 0 bases from J, the junction kept 0 bases outside the gene matches. Looked up from germline, CDR1 is KGHSH and CDR2 is LQKENI. The CDR3 sequence is 15 residues long. CDR3 loop: CASSPTSGSSYEQYF. CDR3 nucleotide sequence: TGTGCCAGCTCACCAACTAGCGGGAGCTCCTACGAGCAGTACTTC.

The chain uses TRBV5-5 and TRBJ1-1; 10 bases are shared with TRBD1. Trimming cost V 2 bases and J 3 bases; bases outside gene matches: 13. The CDR3 consists of 18 residues. Germline assignment: CDR1 SGHKS and CDR2 YYEKEE (reference sequence). CDR3 nucleotide sequence: TGTGCCAGCAGCTTAGCCGCGGGGACAGGGGTAAAATACACTGAAGCTTTCTTT. Its translation is CASSLAAGTGVKYTEAFF.

This CDR3 is CASSYGAVYEQYF. The CDR3 nucleotides read TGTGCCAGCAGTTACGGGGCGGTCTACGAGCAGTACTTC. The chain has TRBV6-6 and TRBJ2-7; perhaps TRBD1 as D (5 bases). Germline V gene sequence: CDR1 MNHNY, CDR2 SVGAGI (reference sequence). The V gene lost 2 bases and the J gene lost 3 bases, with 8 bases spanning the gap. This CDR3 region has 13 residues.

The chain recombines TRBV19 with TRBJ1-5; D might be TRBD1 (6 bases). Trimming cost V 4 bases and J 3 bases, with 13 bases left between them. The CDR3 has 15 residues. From germline, CDR1 is LNHDA and CDR2 SQIVND (reference sequence). For the CDR3, the DNA is TGTGCCAGTAGTACGCACAGGGTCACCAATCAGCCCCAGCATTTT. This gives the protein CASSTHRVTNQPQHF.

The V call is TRBV18, the J call TRBJ2-2; 9 positions match TRBD1. The germline V gene encodes CDR1 KGHSH and CDR2 LQKENI. The J segment lost 5 bases and the V segment lost 3 bases, leaving 7 bases of the junction unmatched. The CDR3 totals 16 residues. DNA of the CDR3: TGTGCCAGCTCACCCAAGGTGACAGGGGGTACCGGGGAGCTGTTTTTT. This translates into CASSPKVTGGTGELFF.

This rearrangement joins TRBV19 to TRBJ2-7; 8 nucleotides align to TRBD2. This CDR3 contains 13 residues. The V and J ends lost 6 bases and 2 bases, in that order; junction bases with no gene match: 3. Germline assignment: CDR1 LNHDA and CDR2 SQIVND (reference sequence). The CDR3 sequence is CASRPGGTYEQYF. The DNA of the CDR3 is TGTGCCAGTAGACCGGGAGGGACCTACGAGCAGTACTTC.

The genes are TRBV19 and TRBJ1-6, with D unresolved. This CDR3 region has 13 residues. Trimming cost V 0 bases and J 10 bases, with 7 bases left between them. CDR1 is LNHDA, CDR2 SQIVND, per germline (reference sequence). The chain's CDR3 is CASSIERRSPLHF. CDR3 nucleotide sequence: TGTGCCAGTAGTATAGAGCGGCGGTCACCCCTCCACTTT.

J is TRBJ1-1 and V is TRBV5-4; maybe TRBD1 (6 bases). The germline V gene encodes CDR1 SGHNT and CDR2 YYREEE (reference sequence). The V end lost 4 bases, the J end lost 4 bases, and 14 bases lay between the germline ends. The CDR3 spans 14 residues. CDR3 residues: CASSRTQGTTEAFF. In nucleotides, the CDR3 is TGTGCCAGCAGCCGCACTCAGGGGACCACTGAAGCTTTCTTT.

The chain employs TRBV29-1 and TRBJ1-1; D gene ambiguous. CDR1 and CDR2 from the germline V gene are SQVTM and ANQGSEA. Trimming cost V 1 base and J 8 bases, with 20 bases left between them. There are 15 residues in the CDR3. CDR3 loop: CSVEGSHRGAVEAFF. In DNA form, the CDR3 reads TGCAGCGTTGAAGGATCCCACCGGGGAGCAGTCGAAGCTTTCTTT.

This chain joins TRBV30 and TRBJ2-1; 7 nucleotides align to TRBD2. There are 16 residues in the CDR3. V shed 5 bases, J shed 2 bases, and the junction held 12 bases outside the gene matches. From germline, CDR1 is GTSNPN and CDR2 SVGIG (reference sequence). The CDR3 loop reads CAWGAEREGAYNEQFF. The CDR3 nucleotides are TGTGCCTGGGGGGCCGAGCGGGAAGGCGCCTACAATGAGCAGTTCTTC.

The chain uses TRBV7-9 and TRBJ1-1, with a weak D call TRBD1 (5 bases). The CDR3 has 15 residues. Germline CDR1 and CDR2: SEHNR and FQNEAQ (reference sequence). V shed 1 base and J shed 1 base, with 10 bases lying between them. This CDR3 reads CASSLVGGTNTEAFF. As DNA, the CDR3 is TGTGCCAGCAGCTTAGTTGGGGGGACGAACACTGAAGCTTTCTTT.

The rearrangement links TRBV30 to TRBJ1-5; no reliable D call. V was shortened by 3 bases and J by 4 bases, with 10 bases between the two germline ends. CDR3 size: 13 residues. Looked up from germline, CDR1 is GTSNPN and CDR2 is SVGIG (reference sequence). CDR3: CAWRLRENQPQHF. As DNA, the CDR3 is TGTGCCTGGAGGTTGAGGGAAAATCAGCCCCAGCATTTT.

The rearrangement uses TRBV7-9 and TRBJ2-7; a possible D gene is TRBD2 (5 bases). The V end was cut by 5 bases, the J end by 3 bases, with 17 bases between. The CDR3 covers 15 residues. CDR1 SEHNR and CDR2 FQNEAQ come from the germline V gene (reference sequence). Here the CDR3 reads CASSRDGLLVYEQYF. The CDR3 DNA is TGTGCCAGCAGCCGAGACGGACTGCTGGTCTACGAGCAGTACTTC.

The V gene is TRBV28, the J gene TRBJ1-2, with 7 positions matching TRBD1. Trimming removed 2 bases from V and 8 bases from J; junction bases left unmatched: 11. Germline V gene data show CDR1 as MDHEN and CDR2 as SYDVKM. CDR3 length: 15 amino acids. CDR3 bases: TGTGCCAGCAGTTTAGGTTTAAGGGGGCGCCTCGGCTACACCTTC. As protein: CASSLGLRGRLGYTF.